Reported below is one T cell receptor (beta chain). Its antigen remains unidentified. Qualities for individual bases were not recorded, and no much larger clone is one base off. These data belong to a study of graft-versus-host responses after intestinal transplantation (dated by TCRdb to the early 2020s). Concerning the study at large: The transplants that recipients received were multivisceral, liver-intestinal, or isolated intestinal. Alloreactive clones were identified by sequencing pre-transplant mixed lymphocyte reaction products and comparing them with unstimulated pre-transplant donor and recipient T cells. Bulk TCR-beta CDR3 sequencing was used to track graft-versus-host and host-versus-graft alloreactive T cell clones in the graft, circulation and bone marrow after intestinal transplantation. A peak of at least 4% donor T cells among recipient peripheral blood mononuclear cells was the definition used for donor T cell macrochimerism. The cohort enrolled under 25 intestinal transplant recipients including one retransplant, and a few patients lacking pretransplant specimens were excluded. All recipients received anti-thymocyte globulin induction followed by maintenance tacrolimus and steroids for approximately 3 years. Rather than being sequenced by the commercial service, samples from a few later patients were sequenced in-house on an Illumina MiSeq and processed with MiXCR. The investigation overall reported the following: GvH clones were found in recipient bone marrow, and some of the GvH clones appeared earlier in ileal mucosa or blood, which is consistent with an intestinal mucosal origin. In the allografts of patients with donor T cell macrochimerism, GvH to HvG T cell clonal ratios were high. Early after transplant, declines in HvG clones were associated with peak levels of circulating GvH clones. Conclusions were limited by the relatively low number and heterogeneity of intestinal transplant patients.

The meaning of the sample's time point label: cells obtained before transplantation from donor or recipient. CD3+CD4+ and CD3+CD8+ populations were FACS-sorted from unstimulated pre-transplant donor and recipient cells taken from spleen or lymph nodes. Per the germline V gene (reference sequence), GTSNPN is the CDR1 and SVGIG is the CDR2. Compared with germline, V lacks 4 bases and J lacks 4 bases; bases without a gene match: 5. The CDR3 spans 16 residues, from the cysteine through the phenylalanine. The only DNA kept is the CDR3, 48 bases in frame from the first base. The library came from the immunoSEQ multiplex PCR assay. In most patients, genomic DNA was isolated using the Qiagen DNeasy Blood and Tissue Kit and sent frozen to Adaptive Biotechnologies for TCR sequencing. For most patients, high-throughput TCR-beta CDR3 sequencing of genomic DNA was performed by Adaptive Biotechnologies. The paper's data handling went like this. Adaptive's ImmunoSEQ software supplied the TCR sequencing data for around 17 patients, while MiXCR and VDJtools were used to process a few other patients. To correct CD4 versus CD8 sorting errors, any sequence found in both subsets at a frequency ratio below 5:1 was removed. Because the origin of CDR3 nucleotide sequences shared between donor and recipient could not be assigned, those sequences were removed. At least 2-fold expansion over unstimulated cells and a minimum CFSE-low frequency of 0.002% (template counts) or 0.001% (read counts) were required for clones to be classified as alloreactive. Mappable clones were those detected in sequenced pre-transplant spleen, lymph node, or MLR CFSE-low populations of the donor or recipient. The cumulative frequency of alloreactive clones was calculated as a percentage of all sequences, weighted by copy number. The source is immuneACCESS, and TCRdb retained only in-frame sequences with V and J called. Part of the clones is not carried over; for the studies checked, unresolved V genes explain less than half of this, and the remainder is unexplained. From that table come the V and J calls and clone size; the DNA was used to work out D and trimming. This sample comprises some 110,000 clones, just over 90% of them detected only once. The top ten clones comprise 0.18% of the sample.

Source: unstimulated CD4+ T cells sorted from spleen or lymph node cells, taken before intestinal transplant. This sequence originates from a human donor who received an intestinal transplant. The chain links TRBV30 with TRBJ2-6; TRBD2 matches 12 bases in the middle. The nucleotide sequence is TGTGCCTGGAAACTAGCGGGAGGTTTCGGGGCCAACGTCCTGACTTTC. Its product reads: CAWKLAGGFGANVLTF.